A single sample gave rise to the 28 T cell receptor beta chains below, sequenced in a study of blood T cell repertoires in COVID-19. TCRdb keeps only in-frame clones here, not all; method: immunoSEQ multiplex PCR. The data show about 160,000 clones, over 75% seen once. The source material was PBMCs or T cells enriched from blood (not recorded which). Source of these receptors: a woman between 50 and 59 years old who had recovered from COVID-19.

This clone was recorded only once. This chain joins TRBV5-5 and TRBJ2-5; 7 bases line up with TRBD1. J was trimmed by 4 bases and V by 1 base; bases with no gene match: 7. The CDR3 covers 15 residues. The germline gives CDR1 SGHKS, CDR2 YYEKEE (reference sequence). Written as DNA, the CDR3 is TGTGCCAGCAGCTTGTACAGGGGAATAGGAGAGACCCAGTACTTC. It codes for CASSLYRGIGETQYF.

The J gene is TRBJ2-7, the V gene TRBV11-2; TRBD2 aligns across 8 bases. The CDR3 totals 13 residues. Germline V gene data show CDR1 as SGHAT and CDR2 as FQNNGV. V gave up 5 bases and J gave up 6 bases; unmatched junction bases: 6. The CDR3 here is CASSPTSVTEQYF. The CDR3 DNA sequence: TGTGCCAGCAGCCCGACTAGCGTTACCGAGCAGTACTTC.

The rearrangement links TRBV6-5 to TRBJ2-7; D might be TRBD1 (5 bases). In germline, CDR1 is MNHEY, CDR2 SVGAGI. Trimming left V 5 bases short and J 3 bases short, with 8 bases between. This CDR3 contains 12 residues. CDR3 coding DNA: TGTGCCAGCAGTCACCAGGGCTACGAGCAGTACTTC. Translating it yields CASSHQGYEQYF.

This clone was found once. This chain joins TRBV27 and TRBJ1-2; 9 nucleotides agree with TRBD1. The CDR3 totals 15 residues. Trimming cost V 2 bases and J 4 bases; bases outside gene matches: 5. Looked up from germline, CDR1 is MNHEY and CDR2 is SMNVEV (reference sequence). For the CDR3, the DNA is TGTGCCAGCAGTTTAACACAGGGGGCGTTCTATGGCTACACCTTC. Protein sequence: CASSLTQGAFYGYTF.

The chain links TRBV7-9 to TRBJ1-1; 8 bases line up with TRBD1. Germline CDR1 SEHNR, CDR2 FQNEAQ (reference sequence). The CDR3 consists of 16 residues. V lost 0 bases, J lost 6 bases, and 9 bases stayed unmatched. DNA for the CDR3: TGTGCCAGCAGCTTAGCGCTAGGACAGGGAGTCCCTGAAGCTTTCTTT. This gives the protein CASSLALGQGVPEAFF. The entire variable domain, with the rest obtained from reference TRBV7-9 and TRBJ1-1, is as follows: DTGVSQNPRHKITKRGQNVTFRCDPISEHNRLYWYRQTLGQGPEFLTYFQNEAQLEKSRLLSDRFSAERPKGSFSTLEIQRTEQGDSAMYLCASSLALGQGVPEAFFGQGTRLTVV.

The gene calls are TRBV19 and TRBJ1-1; a weak D match, TRBD1 (5 bases). CDR3 size: 14 residues. Trimming took 6 bases from V and 2 from J, leaving 13 bases between them. CDR1 is LNHDA and CDR2 is SQIVND in the germline V gene (reference sequence). The CDR3 region has the DNA TGTGCCAGTAGGGCTGGGAGGGGAAACACTGAAGCTTTCTTT. Translation gives CASRAGRGNTEAFF.

This clone was seen a few times. CDR3 in amino acids: CASSLGDRVGSPLHF. DNA for the CDR3: TGTGCCAGCAGCTTAGGGGACAGGGTTGGGTCACCCCTCCACTTT. The chain is built from TRBV7-3 and TRBJ1-6; 9 bases are a match to TRBD1. Per the germline V gene, CDR1 is SGHTA and CDR2 is FQGTGA. The CDR3 loop spans 15 amino acids. V lost 2 bases and J lost 10; bases outside the gene matches: 6.

J is TRBJ1-2 and V is TRBV29-1; the match to TRBD1 covers 7 bases. The CDR3 runs to 11 residues. J lost 5 bases, V lost 7 bases, and 4 bases had no gene match. The V gene's germline CDR1 is SQVTM and CDR2 ANQGSEA. The CDR3 nucleotides are TGCAGCGGGGGACAGCCATATGGCTACACCTTC. Protein: CSGGQPYGYTF. The complete variable domain, with remaining parts taken from reference TRBV29-1 and TRBJ1-2, reads SAVISQKPSRDICQRGTSLTIQCQVDSQVTMMFWYRQQPGQSLTLIATANQGSEATYESGFVIDKFPISRPNLTFSTLTVSNMSPEDSSIYLCSGGQPYGYTFGSGTRLTVV.

The rearrangement uses TRBV5-1 and TRBJ1-2; 7 bases are shared with TRBD1. The CDR3 is 15 residues long. With V trimmed by 4 bases and J by 2 bases, 8 bases remained unmatched. Germline loops: CDR1 SGHRS, CDR2 YFSETQ. CDR3 in DNA: TGCGCCAGCAGCCCCCTAGCGACAGGGAACTATGGCTACACCTTC. It translates to CASSPLATGNYGYTF. Combining the CDR3 with reference TRBV5-1 and TRBJ1-2 gives the whole variable domain KAGVTQTPRYLIKTRGQQVTLSCSPISGHRSVSWYQQTPGQGLQFLFEYFSETQRNKGNFPGRFSGRQFSNSRSEMNVSTLELGDSALYLCASSPLATGNYGYTFGSGTRLTVV.

This clone appeared a single time. The V and J genes are TRBV10-2 and TRBJ1-5; D not certain. Germline CDR1 WSHSY, CDR2 SAAADI. V lost 0 bases and J lost 7, with 10 bases in between. The CDR3 extends over 14 amino acids. As DNA, the CDR3 is TGCGCCAGCAGTGAGTCTGGTGGAGGGCAGCCCCAGCATTTT. This sequence encodes CASSESGGGQPQHF.

J is TRBJ1-2 and V is TRBV15; a weak D match, TRBD1 (6 bases). The length of the CDR3 is 15 residues. The V end was cut by 0 bases, the J end by 13 bases, with 21 bases between. The germline V gene has CDR1 LNHNV and CDR2 YYDKDF (reference sequence). CDR3 sequence (DNA): TGTGCCACCAGCAGAGATCTCTATCGGGACACGGGAACCACCTTC. This encodes CATSRDLYRDTGTTF.

This chain connects TRBV15 to TRBJ1-2; the match to TRBD1 covers 7 bases. The trim removed 5 bases at V and 8 bases at J, leaving 17 bases unmatched. The CDR3 totals 16 residues. Germline CDR1 reads LNHNV; CDR2 reads YYDKDF (reference sequence). CDR3 in DNA: TGTGCCACCAGCGGAACTACCATGACAGGGAAGAACGGCTACACCTTC. This encodes CATSGTTMTGKNGYTF.

The chain employs TRBV5-1 and TRBJ2-5, with D tentatively TRBD2 (5 bases). CDR1 SGHRS and CDR2 YFSETQ come from the germline V gene. Trimming stripped 8 bases from V and 0 bases from J, with 11 bases between. The CDR3 is made up of 13 amino acids. The CDR3 bases are TGCGCCAGTTGTCGGACTTACCAAGAGACCCAGTACTTC. It yields the protein CASCRTYQETQYF.

V is TRBV29-1 and J is TRBJ1-2; perhaps TRBD1 as D (5 bases). The CDR3 sequence is 12 residues long. Per germline, CDR1 SQVTM and CDR2 ANQGSEA. Trimming took 1 base from V and 4 from J, leaving 7 bases between them. The CDR3 nucleotides read TGCAGCGTTGAAGCAGGGTTCTATGGCTACACCTTC. Its translation: CSVEAGFYGYTF.

The chain has TRBV9 and TRBJ1-4; D gene ambiguous. Trimming took off 3 bases at V and 4 bases at J, with 10 bases between the two ends. The CDR3 is 14 amino acids. Per the germline V gene, CDR1 is SGDLS and CDR2 is YYNGEE. CDR3 DNA: TGTGCCAGCAGCGCGCCGGGGATTAATGAAAAACTGTTTTTT. This encodes CASSAPGINEKLFF.

The chain has TRBV29-1 and TRBJ2-5; 9 bases fit TRBD2. Germline trimming cut 1 base from V and 5 bases from J; bases unmatched to any gene: 5. The CDR3 sequence is 14 residues long. CDR1 is SQVTM, CDR2 ANQGSEA, per germline. CDR3: CSVEGGGAWETQYF. The CDR3 bases are TGCAGCGTTGAAGGCGGGGGGGCGTGGGAGACCCAGTACTTC.

The chain combines TRBV27 with TRBJ2-1; 8 nucleotides align to TRBD2. Germline V lookup: CDR1 MNHEY, CDR2 SMNVEV (reference sequence). V gave up 3 bases and J gave up 14 bases; unmatched junction bases: 9. The CDR3 has 13 residues. Here the CDR3 DNA reads TGTGCCAGCAGTTTGGGGCTAGCGGGTAGAAAGTTCTTC. Amino acids: CASSLGLAGRKFF.

The rearrangement joins TRBV5-4 to TRBJ2-5, with 7 bases fitting TRBD1. This CDR3 region has 13 residues. Looked up from germline, CDR1 is SGHNT and CDR2 is YYREEE (reference sequence). After removal of 4 bases from V and 5 bases from J, the junction contained 5 bases not matched to a gene. CDR3 DNA: TGTGCCAGCAGCCATATACAGGGGGAGACCCAGTACTTC. Protein sequence: CASSHIQGETQYF.

The table lists this clone with a count of one. The chain combines TRBV19 with TRBJ1-4, with D unresolved. The V and J ends lost 2 bases and 3 bases respectively, with 10 bases between them. CDR3 length equals 15 residues. Germline V gene sequence: CDR1 LNHDA, CDR2 SQIVND (reference sequence). The CDR3 nucleotides are TGTGCCAGTAGTATAAGCCGGCAGGCTAATGAAAAACTGTTTTTT. It specifies CASSISRQANEKLFF.

The rearrangement uses TRBV9 and TRBJ2-7; D remains unclear. The germline gives CDR1 SGDLS, CDR2 YYNGEE. V was pared by 3 bases and J by 5 bases, with 9 bases between. CDR3 length equals 12 residues. CDR3 region: CASSGGENEQYF. In nucleotides, the CDR3 is TGTGCCAGCAGCGGAGGTGAAAACGAGCAGTACTTC.

This clone appeared once. This rearrangement joins TRBV6-2 or TRBV6-3 to TRBJ2-5; 7 bases match TRBD2. The V gene end was trimmed by 3 bases and the J gene end by 3 bases; junction bases not matched to a gene: 4. CDR1 is MNHEY and CDR2 is SVGEGT in the germline V gene. The length of the CDR3 is 14 residues. CDR3 protein: CASSYGGVEETQYF. The CDR3 nucleotides are TGTGCCAGCAGTTATGGGGGGGTAGAAGAGACCCAGTACTTC.

The V call is TRBV23-1, the J call TRBJ1-3, with D unresolved. TRBV23-1 is marked as an open reading frame, function uncertain. The germline V and J ends were trimmed by 7 bases and 2 bases, with 18 bases remaining between them. The CDR3 runs 16 residues. Here the CDR3 DNA reads TGCGCCAGCAATGGTTGGTCCCAGCGACCTGGAAACACCATATATTTT. Protein sequence: CASNGWSQRPGNTIYF.

V gene TRBV11-1 combines with J gene TRBJ2-1; 13 bases map to TRBD2. The germline V gene encodes CDR1 SGHAT and CDR2 FQDESV (reference sequence). The CDR3 spans 14 residues. The V and J ends lost 7 bases and 8 bases, in that order; junction bases with no gene match: 5. The CDR3 coding sequence is TGTGCCAGCACATCACTAGCGGGGGGGCATGAGCAGTTCTTC. Amino acid sequence: CASTSLAGGHEQFF.

The chain links TRBV5-1 to TRBJ2-7, with 9 bases identical to TRBD1. In germline, CDR1 is SGHRS, CDR2 YFSETQ. The junction had 8 bases not matched to a gene; V was cut back by 4 bases and J by 3 bases. The CDR3 spans 15 residues. Here the CDR3 DNA reads TGCGCCAGCAGCCGCGCGGGACAGGGATTCTACGAGCAGTACTTC. Its translation: CASSRAGQGFYEQYF.

The chain uses TRBV6-6 and TRBJ2-6; TRBD1 matches at 12 bases. The length of the CDR3 is 19 residues. Per the germline V gene, CDR1 is MNHNY and CDR2 is SVGAGI (reference sequence). The V and J ends lost 7 bases and 4 bases, in that order; junction bases with no gene match: 14. CDR3 in DNA: TGTGCCAGCACTCGATTCCCGGGACAGGGGGCGCACGGGGCCAACGTCCTGACTTTC. Its translation: CASTRFPGQGAHGANVLTF.

The chain uses TRBV6-5 and TRBJ1-3; 7 bases are shared with TRBD1. The CDR3 length is 13 residues. Losses at the gene ends were 8 bases for V and 9 bases for J; bases not matched to a gene: 10. CDR1 and CDR2 (germline): MNHEY, SVGAGI. The CDR3 DNA sequence: TGTGCCAGCCGAGACAGGGTTAAGGCCACCATATATTTT. It translates to CASRDRVKATIYF.

This chain uses TRBV6-5 with TRBJ2-1, with 12 positions matching TRBD2. The CDR3 covers 15 residues. The V gene end was trimmed by 5 bases and the J gene end by 6 bases; junction bases not matched to a gene: 5. Germline loops: CDR1 MNHEY, CDR2 SVGAGI. The CDR3 DNA is TGTGCCAGCAGTCTAGCGGGGGGGCCCAGCAATGAGCAGTTCTTC. As protein: CASSLAGGPSNEQFF.

J is TRBJ2-1 and V is TRBV18; no reliable D call. This CDR3 spans 14 amino acids. Trimming shortened V by 3 bases and J by 13 bases, and 19 bases separated the two germline ends. CDR1 is KGHSH, CDR2 LQKENI, per germline. In nucleotides, the CDR3 is TGTGCCAGCTCACCCGCCCGACCTACGGCGGCTCAGTTCTTC. This encodes CASSPARPTAAQFF.